These 30 T cell receptor beta chains were all obtained from the same sample, sequenced in a study of OX40 agonist ivuxolimab in advanced cancers. Some clones are missing from TCRdb's copy, which holds only in-frame ones; the method was immunoSEQ multiplex PCR. Counted here are about 56,000 clones, approximately 82% occurring once; the ten biggest clones make up over 3%. Specimen: CD4+ or CD8+ T cells sorted from blood, collected in a trial of the OX40 agonist ivuxolimab. The receptors here all came from an adult with an advanced solid tumor such as melanoma, head and neck, liver or kidney cancer.

This sequence joins TRBV7-2 and TRBJ2-5; the D is unclear. The CDR3 covers 12 residues. With 5 bases removed from V and 5 bases from J, the gap between germline ends came to 9 bases. The germline V gene encodes CDR1 SGHTA and CDR2 FQGNSA. CDR3 DNA: TGTGCCAGCAGCCCTAACGGTGAGACCCAGTACTTC. Its protein is CASSPNGETQYF.

This clone was detected once. The rearrangement links TRBV28 to TRBJ2-7; 12 positions match TRBD2. V dropped 7 bases and J dropped 3; count of bases not matched to a gene: 7. Germline V gene lookup returns CDR1 MDHEN and CDR2 SYDVKM. The CDR3 is 15 residues long. This chain's CDR3 is CASTSSGRASYEQYF. CDR3 nucleotides: TGTGCCAGCACCTCTAGCGGGAGGGCCAGCTACGAGCAGTACTTC. Together with reference TRBV28 and TRBJ2-7, the CDR3 gives the full variable domain: DVKVTQSSRYLVKRTGEKVFLECVQDMDHENMFWYRQDPGLGLRLIYFSYDVKMKEKGDIPEGYSVSREKKERFSLILESASTNQTSMYLCASTSSGRASYEQYFGPGTRLTVT.

For this clone: Other DNA variants within this sample encode the same CDR3. The chain carries TRBV2 and TRBJ1-2; no clear D gene. Germline V gene lookup returns CDR1 SNHLY and CDR2 FYNNEI. CDR3 length: 13 residues. Trimming left V 1 base short and J 2 bases short, with 5 bases between. The CDR3 DNA follows: TGTGCCAGCAGTGAAGAAGGAAACTATGGCTACACCTTC. Its protein product is CASSEEGNYGYTF.

The gene calls are TRBV10-3 and TRBJ1-4; D call uncertain. Germline-derived CDR1 and CDR2 are ENHRY and SYGVKD. This CDR3 comprises 15 residues. With 8 bases removed from V and 4 bases from J, the gap between germline ends came to 17 bases. The CDR3 sequence: CAIHAPGPDNEKLFF. CDR3 nucleotide sequence: TGTGCCATCCACGCTCCCGGGCCCGATAATGAAAAACTGTTTTTT.

This chain joins TRBV5-1 and TRBJ2-6; D is undetermined. The CDR3 runs 15 residues. The germline V gene has CDR1 SGHRS and CDR2 YFSETQ. The V end was cut by 0 bases, the J end by 2 bases, with 6 bases between. CDR3 sequence: CASSLDRPGANVLTF. CDR3 coding DNA: TGCGCCAGCAGCTTGGACCGCCCTGGGGCCAACGTCCTGACTTTC.

J is TRBJ2-7 and V is TRBV5-4; 10 nucleotides line up with TRBD2. Trimming cost V 1 base and J 5 bases; bases outside gene matches: 6. The germline CDR1 and CDR2 sequences are SGHNT and YYREEE (reference sequence). The CDR3 runs to 15 residues. This CDR3 reads CASSLSGRARNEQYF. In nucleotides, the CDR3 is TGTGCCAGCAGCTTGAGCGGGAGGGCCCGGAACGAGCAGTACTTC.

The chain joins TRBV4-1 to TRBJ1-2, with D possibly matching TRBD1 (5 bases). V dropped 4 bases and J dropped 4 bases, with 16 bases sitting between them. CDR3 size: 15 residues. From germline, CDR1 is MGHRA and CDR2 YSYEKL. CDR3 amino acids: CASSPLEGDFYGYTF. CDR3 coding DNA: TGCGCCAGCAGCCCCCTGGAAGGGGATTTCTATGGCTACACCTTC.

The V and J genes are TRBV19 and TRBJ2-1; D is possibly TRBD1 or TRBD2 (6 bases each). Germline V gives CDR1 LNHDA, CDR2 SQIVND (reference sequence). V was pared by 0 bases and J by 4 bases, with 10 bases between. CDR3 size: 15 residues. The CDR3 bases are TGTGCCAGTAGTATAGATCAAGGGGGGTACAATGAGCAGTTCTTC. Translating it yields CASSIDQGGYNEQFF.

The chain uses TRBV6-5 and TRBJ2-7, with a tentative D call TRBD2 (5 bases). Germline V lookup: CDR1 MNHEY, CDR2 SVGAGI. Trimming shortened V by 6 bases and J by 6 bases, and 9 bases separated the two germline ends. There are 11 residues in the CDR3. CDR3 region: CASSREGEQYF. The CDR3 nucleotides read TGTGCCAGCAGCCGTGAGGGCGAGCAGTACTTC.

For the CDR3, the DNA is TGTGCCAGCAGCTCGGGTGGGGATTTTAACGAGCAGTACTTC. Protein sequence: CASSSGGDFNEQYF. The chain is built from TRBV7-6 and TRBJ2-7; D remains ambiguous. The V and J ends lost 4 bases and 5 bases respectively, with 15 bases between them. Germline V gives CDR1 SGHVS, CDR2 FNYEAQ. CDR3 size: 14 residues.

In this sample, this clone turned up once. This chain joins TRBV27 and TRBJ2-7, with TRBD2 identical over 14 bases. This CDR3 region has 15 residues. Germline values: CDR1 MNHEY, CDR2 SMNVEV (reference sequence). The V and J ends lost 6 bases and 6 bases, in that order; junction bases with no gene match: 7. The CDR3 DNA reads TGTGCCAGCAGCCTAGGGGGGACTAGCGGGAGCGAGCAGTACTTC. It translates to CASSLGGTSGSEQYF.

V and J are TRBV5-6 and TRBJ2-7; a possible D gene is TRBD1 (6 bases). The CDR3 is 16 residues long. Germline CDR1 is SGHDT and CDR2 is YYEEEE. V was pared by 2 bases and J by 4 bases, with 19 bases between. DNA of the CDR3: TGTGCCAGCAGCTTTGGGTCAGGGGCCACCGGTTACGAGCAGTACTTC. Translated: CASSFGSGATGYEQYF.

This chain uses TRBV7-2 with TRBJ1-2, with D perhaps TRBD1 (5 bases). CDR3 size: 13 residues. With 5 bases removed from V and 8 bases from J, the gap between germline ends came to 15 bases. Germline-derived CDR1 and CDR2 are SGHTA and FQGNSA. The CDR3 nucleotides read TGTGCCAGCAGCCCGCGGTTTCGGGGCGGCTACACCTTC. This gives the protein CASSPRFRGGYTF.

This chain uses TRBV7-3 with TRBJ2-1; no clear D. CDR1 is SGHTA, CDR2 FQGTGA, per germline. Trimming left V 2 bases short and J 5 bases short, with 4 bases between. The CDR3 is 12 residues long. CDR3: CASSLVHNEQFF. CDR3 nucleotides: TGTGCCAGCAGCTTAGTCCACAATGAGCAGTTCTTC. Filled out from reference TRBV7-3 and TRBJ2-1, the complete variable domain reads GAGVSQTPSNKVTEKGKYVELRCDPISGHTALYWYRQSLGQGPEFLIYFQGTGAADDSGLPNDRFFAVRPEGSVSTLKIQRTERGDSAVYLCASSLVHNEQFFGPGTRLTVL.

J is TRBJ1-2 and V is TRBV6-5; TRBD1 is a possible D gene (5 bases). The germline CDR1 and CDR2 sequences are MNHEY and SVGAGI. The V end was cut by 7 bases, the J end by 8 bases, with 20 bases between. CDR3 length equals 14 residues. The CDR3 here is CASTQSGAGPGYTF. CDR3 bases: TGTGCCAGCACCCAGAGCGGGGCCGGACCCGGCTACACCTTC.

The chain employs TRBV2 and TRBJ2-5; D unresolved. Germline lookup yields CDR1 SNHLY and CDR2 FYNNEI. The length of the CDR3 is 15 residues. Trimming pared 5 bases from V and 2 bases from J, leaving 15 bases between. DNA for the CDR3: TGTGCCAGCAGTTACAGCACCAACTATCAAGAGACCCAGTACTTC. Its protein product is CASSYSTNYQETQYF.

The chain links TRBV6-1 to TRBJ1-1; unclear D gene. The CDR3 has 14 amino acids. Between the trimmed V and J ends, which lost 1 base and 1 base, there was a span of 7 bases. Per germline, CDR1 MNHNS and CDR2 SASEGT. CDR3 sequence reads: CASSEGRGNTEAFF. DNA of the CDR3: TGTGCCAGCAGTGAAGGGCGGGGGAACACTGAAGCTTTCTTT.

This sequence joins TRBV5-3 and TRBJ2-7; D remains unclear. TRBV5-3 is an ORF, with its function uncertain. This CDR3 region has 11 residues. V lost 8 bases and J lost 3, with 9 bases in between. Here the CDR3 DNA reads TGTGCCAGCAGCAACCGCTACGAGCAGTACTTC. Its protein product is CASSNRYEQYF.

This clone has only a few counts. The chain is built from TRBV11-3 and TRBJ1-1, with TRBD1 identical over 10 bases. With V trimmed by 4 bases and J by 3 bases, 5 bases remained unmatched. The germline CDR1 and CDR2 sequences are SGHNT and YENEEA. CDR3 length: 15 amino acids. CDR3 bases: TGTGCCAGCAGCTCCCAGGGACAGGGGTACACTGAAGCTTTCTTT. It specifies CASSSQGQGYTEAFF.

The gene calls are TRBV27 and TRBJ1-1, with D unclear. The germline V gene encodes CDR1 MNHEY and CDR2 SMNVEV (reference sequence). V lost 1 base and J 1 base, leaving 7 bases between the germline ends. CDR3 length equals 14 residues. CDR3 loop: CASSLYRRNTEAFF. The CDR3 nucleotides read TGTGCCAGCAGTTTATATAGGCGGAACACTGAAGCTTTCTTT.

The V gene is TRBV20-1, the J gene TRBJ1-1; no firm D call. This CDR3 contains 11 residues. The germline V gene encodes CDR1 DFQATT and CDR2 SNEGSKA (reference sequence). V shed 1 base and J shed 7 bases, with 7 bases lying between them. The CDR3 DNA sequence: TGCAGTGCTAGAGCTAGCTATGAAGCTTTCTTT. Translated, it gives CSARASYEAFF.

CDR3 sequence reads: CASSLAPGGGYEQYF. The CDR3 region has the DNA TGTGCCAGCAGCTTAGCACCAGGGGGCGGGTACGAGCAGTACTTC. The chain joins TRBV7-2 to TRBJ2-7, with 8 bases that match TRBD1. CDR3 length: 15 residues. Germline CDR1 and CDR2: SGHTA and FQGNSA. Trimming removed 0 bases from V and 4 bases from J; junction bases left unmatched: 5.

The chain is built from TRBV19 and TRBJ2-1; 13 bases agree with TRBD2. V lost 6 bases, J lost 6 bases, and 2 bases stayed unmatched. The CDR3 runs 14 residues. Germline CDR1 and CDR2: LNHDA and SQIVND (reference sequence). The CDR3 loop is CASRGTSGTNEQFF. DNA for the CDR3: TGTGCCAGTAGGGGGACTAGCGGGACCAATGAGCAGTTCTTC.

This clone showed up just a few times. This chain links TRBV28 with TRBJ2-7; TRBD2 is a possible D gene (5 bases). This CDR3 has 15 residues. CDR1 and CDR2 from the germline V gene are MDHEN and SYDVKM. The ends were cut back, 5 bases at V and 0 bases at J, with 14 bases in the middle. The CDR3 loop reads CASSRAASRSYEQYF. Here the CDR3 DNA reads TGTGCCAGCAGTCGAGCGGCCAGCCGCTCCTACGAGCAGTACTTC.

For the CDR3, the DNA is TGTGCCAGCAGTAGACTTGTAGGGGGGGCGTCCGAGCAGTACTTC. Translation gives CASSRLVGGASEQYF. The gene calls are TRBV6-5 and TRBJ2-7; TRBD2 is a possible D gene (7 bases). CDR1 and CDR2 from the germline V gene are MNHEY and SVGAGI. The V gene lost 5 bases and the J gene lost 6 bases, with 20 bases spanning the gap. The CDR3 runs to 15 residues.

The chain combines TRBV27 with TRBJ1-1, with a tentative D call TRBD1 (5 bases). The CDR3 is 17 residues long. CDR1 MNHEY and CDR2 SMNVEV come from the germline V gene (reference sequence). The V end was cut by 4 bases, the J end by 4 bases, with 22 bases between. This CDR3 reads CASSSQGRGLISTEAFF. The DNA for the CDR3 is TGTGCCAGCAGTTCCCAAGGCCGGGGACTTATATCCACTGAAGCTTTCTTT.

J is TRBJ1-5 and V is TRBV15; no reliable D call. Germline lookup yields CDR1 LNHNV and CDR2 YYDKDF (reference sequence). CDR3 length equals 13 residues. V lost 4 bases and J 4 bases, leaving 8 bases between the germline ends. The CDR3 DNA sequence: TGTGCCACCAGCACCCCACAGAATCAGCCCCAGCATTTT. Translated, it gives CATSTPQNQPQHF.

V and J are TRBV4-1 and TRBJ1-4; D perhaps matches TRBD1 (5 bases). CDR1 is MGHRA and CDR2 is YSYEKL in the germline V gene. There are 15 residues in the CDR3. Trimming shortened V by 2 bases and J by 8 bases, and 15 bases separated the two germline ends. The CDR3 coding sequence is TGCGCCAGCAGCCAACCCGGCAGGGAAGGGGAAAAACTGTTTTTT. Its translation is CASSQPGREGEKLFF.

The chain couples TRBV28 to TRBJ2-3; D perhaps matches TRBD2 (5 bases). Trimming pared 3 bases from V and 5 bases from J, leaving 15 bases between. The CDR3 totals 15 residues. Germline V gene sequence: CDR1 MDHEN, CDR2 SYDVKM. CDR3 bases: TGTGCCAGCAGTTTGGAACGGGTACGGGGAGATACGCAGTATTTT. This gives the protein CASSLERVRGDTQYF.

This clone appeared a single time. The CDR3 region is CAWRKITGTFSYEQYF. The CDR3 nucleotides read TGTGCCTGGAGGAAGATTACCGGGACGTTCTCCTACGAGCAGTACTTC. This chain links TRBV30 with TRBJ2-7, with D perhaps being TRBD1 or TRBD2 (5 bases each). This CDR3 contains 16 residues. Looked up from germline, CDR1 is GTSNPN and CDR2 is SVGIG (reference sequence). V lost 3 bases to trimming and J lost 0 bases, with 18 bases between them.